This entry concerns a single T cell receptor beta chain. The data are from a study of control samples from healthy donors and cancer patients. Profiled with immunoSEQ multiplex PCR; TCRdb holds only in-frame clones, not every one. Altogether some 140,000 clones are present, roughly 94% being singletons, with the ten largest covering 5.5% to 6%. What was sequenced was blood. The source is a man aged 35-49 years in good health.

The CDR3 nucleotides read TGTGCCACCAGTGAGGGCAGGACGGGGTACACAGATACGCAGTATTTT. It codes for CATSEGRTGYTDTQYF. The rearrangement uses TRBV24-1 and TRBJ2-3; possible D gene TRBD2, 5 bases. This CDR3 has 16 amino acids. V lost 4 bases and J lost 2, with 15 bases in between. In germline, CDR1 is KGHDR, CDR2 SFDVKD.